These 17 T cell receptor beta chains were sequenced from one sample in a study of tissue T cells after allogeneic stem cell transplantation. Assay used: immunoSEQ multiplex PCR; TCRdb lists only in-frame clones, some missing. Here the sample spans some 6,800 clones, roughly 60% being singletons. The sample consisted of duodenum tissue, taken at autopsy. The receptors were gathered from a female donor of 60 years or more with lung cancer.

The CDR3 region is CASSLRDPNTGELFF. CDR3 coding DNA: TGCGCCAGCAGCTTGCGCGACCCGAACACCGGGGAGCTGTTTTTT. This sequence joins TRBV5-1 and TRBJ2-2; D is unclear. This CDR3 has 15 amino acids. CDR1 is SGHRS and CDR2 is YFSETQ in the germline V gene. V lost 1 base and J 0 bases, leaving 7 bases between the germline ends.

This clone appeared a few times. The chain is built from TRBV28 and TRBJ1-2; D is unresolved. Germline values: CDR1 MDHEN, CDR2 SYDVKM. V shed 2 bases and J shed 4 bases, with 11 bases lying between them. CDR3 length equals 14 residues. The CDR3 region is CASSLTVGPYGYTF. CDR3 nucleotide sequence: TGTGCCAGCAGTTTAACGGTCGGACCCTATGGCTACACCTTC.

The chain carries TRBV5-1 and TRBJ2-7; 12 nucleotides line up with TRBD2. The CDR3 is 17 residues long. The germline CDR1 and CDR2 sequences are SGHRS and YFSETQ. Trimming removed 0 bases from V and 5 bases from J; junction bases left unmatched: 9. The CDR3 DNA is TGCGCCAGCAGCTTGGCAGGGGCTAGCGGGGGGGCCCACGAGCAGTACTTC. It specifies CASSLAGASGGAHEQYF. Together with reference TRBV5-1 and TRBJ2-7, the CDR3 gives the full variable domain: KAGVTQTPRYLIKTRGQQVTLSCSPISGHRSVSWYQQTPGQGLQFLFEYFSETQRNKGNFPGRFSGRQFSNSRSEMNVSTLELGDSALYLCASSLAGASGGAHEQYFGPGTRLTVT.

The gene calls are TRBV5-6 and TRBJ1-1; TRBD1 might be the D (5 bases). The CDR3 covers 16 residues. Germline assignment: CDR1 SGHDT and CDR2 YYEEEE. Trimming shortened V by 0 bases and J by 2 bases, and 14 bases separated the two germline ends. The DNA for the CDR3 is TGTGCCAGCAGCTTGGATCAGGGCAGGGTAAACACTGAAGCTTTCTTT. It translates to CASSLDQGRVNTEAFF.

The CDR3 sequence: CSARRVTEAFF. The DNA of the CDR3 is TGCAGTGCTAGAAGGGTTACTGAAGCTTTCTTT. The V call is TRBV20-1, the J call TRBJ1-1; no clear D gene. V lost 2 bases to trimming and J lost 5 bases, with 6 bases between them. In germline, CDR1 is DFQATT, CDR2 SNEGSKA (reference sequence). The CDR3 loop spans 11 amino acids.

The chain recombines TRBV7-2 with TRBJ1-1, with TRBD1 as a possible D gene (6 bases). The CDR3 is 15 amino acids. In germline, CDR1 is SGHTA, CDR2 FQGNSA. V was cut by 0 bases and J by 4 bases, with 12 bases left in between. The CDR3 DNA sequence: TGTGCCAGCAGCTTAGCTTTAACAGGGCCCACTGAAGCTTTCTTT. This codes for CASSLALTGPTEAFF.

The CDR3 DNA follows: TGTGCCAGCAGCCAACCTCGACAGGGGGGCACTGAAGCTTTCTTT. It codes for CASSQPRQGGTEAFF. This chain joins TRBV3-1 (or the pseudogene TRBV3-2) and TRBJ1-1; 9 bases line up with TRBD1. V dropped 2 bases and J dropped 4; count of bases not matched to a gene: 5. CDR1 and CDR2 from the germline V gene are LGHDT and YNNKEL (reference sequence). This CDR3 comprises 15 residues.

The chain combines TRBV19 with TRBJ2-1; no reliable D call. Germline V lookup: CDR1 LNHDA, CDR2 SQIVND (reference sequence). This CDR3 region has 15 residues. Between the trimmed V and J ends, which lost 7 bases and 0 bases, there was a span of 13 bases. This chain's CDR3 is CASNDGSSSYNEQFF. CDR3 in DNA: TGTGCCAGTAACGACGGCTCAAGCTCCTACAATGAGCAGTTCTTC.

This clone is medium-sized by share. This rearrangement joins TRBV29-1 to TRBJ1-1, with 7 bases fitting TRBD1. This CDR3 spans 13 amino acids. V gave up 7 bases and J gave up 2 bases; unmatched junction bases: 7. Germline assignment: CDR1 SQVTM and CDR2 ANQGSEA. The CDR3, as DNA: TGCAGCGCGGGGACAGCCTTCAACACTGAAGCTTTCTTT. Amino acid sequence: CSAGTAFNTEAFF.

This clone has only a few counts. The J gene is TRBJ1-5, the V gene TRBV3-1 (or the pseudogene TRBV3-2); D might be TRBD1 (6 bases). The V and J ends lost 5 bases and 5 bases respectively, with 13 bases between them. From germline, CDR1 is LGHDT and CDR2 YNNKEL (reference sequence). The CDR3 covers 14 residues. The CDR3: CASSLSQGYQPQHF. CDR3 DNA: TGTGCCAGCAGCTTATCGCAGGGGTATCAGCCCCAGCATTTT.

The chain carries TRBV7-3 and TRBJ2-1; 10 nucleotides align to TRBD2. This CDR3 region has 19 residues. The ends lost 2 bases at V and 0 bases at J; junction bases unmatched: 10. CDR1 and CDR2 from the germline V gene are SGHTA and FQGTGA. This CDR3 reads CASSLVAGGLLSSYNEQFF. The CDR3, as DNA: TGTGCCAGCAGCTTAGTAGCGGGAGGTCTCCTCAGCTCCTACAATGAGCAGTTCTTC. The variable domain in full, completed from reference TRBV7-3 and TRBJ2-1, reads GAGVSQTPSNKVTEKGKYVELRCDPISGHTALYWYRQSLGQGPEFLIYFQGTGAADDSGLPNDRFFAVRPEGSVSTLKIQRTERGDSAVYLCASSLVAGGLLSSYNEQFFGPGTRLTVL.

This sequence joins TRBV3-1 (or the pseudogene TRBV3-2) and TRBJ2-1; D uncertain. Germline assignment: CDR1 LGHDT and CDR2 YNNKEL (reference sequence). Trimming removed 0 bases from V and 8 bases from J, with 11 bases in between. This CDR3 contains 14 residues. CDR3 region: CASSQELTTDEQFF. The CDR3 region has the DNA TGTGCCAGCAGCCAAGAACTCACTACGGATGAGCAGTTCTTC.

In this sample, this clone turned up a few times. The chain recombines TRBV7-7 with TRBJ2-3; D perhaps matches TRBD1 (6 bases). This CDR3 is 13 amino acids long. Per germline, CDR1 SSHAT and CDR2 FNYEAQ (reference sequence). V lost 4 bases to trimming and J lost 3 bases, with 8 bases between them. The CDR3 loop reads CASSSTGTDTQYF. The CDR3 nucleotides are TGTGCCAGCAGCTCGACAGGTACAGATACGCAGTATTTT.

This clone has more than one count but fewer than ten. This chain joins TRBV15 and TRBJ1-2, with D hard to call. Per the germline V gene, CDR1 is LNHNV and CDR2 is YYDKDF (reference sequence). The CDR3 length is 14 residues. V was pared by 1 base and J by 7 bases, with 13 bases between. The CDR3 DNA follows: TGTGCCACCAGCAGAGGAAAGGGAGGAGGTGGCTACACCTTC. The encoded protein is CATSRGKGGGGYTF. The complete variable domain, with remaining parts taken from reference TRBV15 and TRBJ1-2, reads DAMVIQNPRYQVTQFGKPVTLSCSQTLNHNVMYWYQQKSSQAPKLLFHYYDKDFNNEADTPDNFQSRRPNTSFCFLDIRSPGLGDTAMYLCATSRGKGGGGYTFGSGTRLTVV.

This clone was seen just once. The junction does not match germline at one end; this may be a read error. The CDR3 sequence: CRVGGAGRLFYGYTF. The CDR3 DNA is TGCCGCGTGGGGGGGGCGGGGCGCCTCTTCTATGGCTACACCTTC. V usage is TRBV29-1 and J usage is TRBJ1-2, with D possibly being TRBD1 (6 bases). Germline V gives CDR1 SQVTM, CDR2 ANQGSEA. This CDR3 has 15 amino acids.

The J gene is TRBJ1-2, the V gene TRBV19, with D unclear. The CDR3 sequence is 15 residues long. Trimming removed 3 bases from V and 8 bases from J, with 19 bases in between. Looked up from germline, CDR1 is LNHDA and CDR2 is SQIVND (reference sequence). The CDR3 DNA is TGTGCCAGTAGTATTGAGGATGGCAATGGCAGGGGCTACACCTTC. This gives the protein CASSIEDGNGRGYTF.

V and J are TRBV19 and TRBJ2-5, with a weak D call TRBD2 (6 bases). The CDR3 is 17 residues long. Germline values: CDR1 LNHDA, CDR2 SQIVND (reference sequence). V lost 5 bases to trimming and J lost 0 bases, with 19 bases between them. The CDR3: CASSPTTTSLYQETQYF. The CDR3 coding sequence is TGTGCCAGTAGTCCAACCACCACTAGCTTGTACCAAGAGACCCAGTACTTC.